These 30 T cell receptor beta chains came from one sample sequenced in a study of vaccination effects on CD4 cells after COVID-19. Under the ViraFEST assay, PBMC were stimulated with viral peptide pools so that antigen-specific CD4+ T cells expanded. Sequencing was performed afterwards. Subsequent to a culture period of about ten days, CD4+ T cells were isolated. According to the study, vaccine recipients showed no prior SARS-CoV-2 infection and negative nucleocapsid antibodies. Their target antigens are unknown. Method: immunoSEQ multiplex PCR; TCRdb's copy keeps in-frame clones and lacks some. The data contain tens of thousands of clones, roughly 79% of them seen just once; the ten biggest clones take up 10% to 13%. The source material was CD4+ T cells from PBMCs cultured with SARS-CoV-2 spike peptides, sampled before COVID-19 vaccination. These receptors originate from a human donor who received a COVID-19 vaccine.

V is TRBV3-1 (or the pseudogene TRBV3-2) and J is TRBJ2-3, with 7 nucleotides matching TRBD2. The CDR3 length is 16 residues. Germline trimming cut 2 bases from V and 2 bases from J; bases unmatched to any gene: 7. CDR1 is LGHDT, CDR2 YNNKEL, per germline (reference sequence). The CDR3 DNA reads TGTGCCAGCAGCCAATTCACGGGGAGGGACACAGATACGCAGTATTTT. Its translation: CASSQFTGRDTDTQYF.

The rearrangement uses TRBV9 and TRBJ2-2; possibly TRBD1 or TRBD2 for D (5 bases each). Germline assignment: CDR1 SGDLS and CDR2 YYNGEE. Trimming removed 4 bases at V and 0 bases at J, with 16 bases between. The CDR3 loop spans 17 amino acids. Written as DNA, the CDR3 is TGTGCCAGCAGCACACCCTCGGGACGTACGAACACCGGGGAGCTGTTTTTT. It encodes CASSTPSGRTNTGELFF.

The rearrangement links TRBV15 to TRBJ1-1; D gene uncertain. V was pared by 4 bases and J by 3 bases, with 6 bases between. The CDR3 extends over 12 amino acids. In germline, CDR1 is LNHNV, CDR2 YYDKDF (reference sequence). The CDR3 DNA follows: TGTGCCACCAGCAAAGTGGACACTGAAGCTTTCTTT. As protein: CATSKVDTEAFF.

This chain uses TRBV5-1 with TRBJ1-2; 9 bases are shared with TRBD1. Germline V gene lookup returns CDR1 SGHRS and CDR2 YFSETQ. V was pared by 4 bases and J by 8 bases, with 12 bases of the junction left unmatched. There are 15 residues in the CDR3. CDR3 DNA sequence: TGCGCCAGCAGCCCGGGACAGGGAGGCGGAGGAGGCTACACCTTC. The encoded protein is CASSPGQGGGGGYTF.

The chain is built from TRBV7-3 and TRBJ1-6, with 8 bases fitting TRBD1. The germline V gene encodes CDR1 SGHTA and CDR2 FQGTGA. This CDR3 comprises 15 residues. The V gene end was trimmed by 5 bases and the J gene end by 6 bases; junction bases not matched to a gene: 6. CDR3 in DNA: TGTGCCAGCAGCGCTCCGGGACAGGCTAATTCACCCCTCCACTTT. It is translated as CASSAPGQANSPLHF.

This chain links TRBV6-1 with TRBJ1-5; the match to TRBD1 covers 7 bases. This CDR3 contains 15 residues. Germline loops: CDR1 MNHNS, CDR2 SASEGT. V lost 2 bases to trimming and J lost 4 bases; unmatched junction nucleotides: 5. The CDR3 here is CASSETIRGNQPQHF. As DNA, the CDR3 is TGTGCCAGCAGTGAAACTATCAGGGGGAATCAGCCCCAGCATTTT.

The table lists this clone with a few counts. The chain couples TRBV4-1 to TRBJ1-5, with TRBD1 as a possible D gene (5 bases). The V end was cut by 0 bases, the J end by 7 bases, with 13 bases between. The CDR3 is 15 residues long. The germline V gene encodes CDR1 MGHRA and CDR2 YSYEKL. Written as DNA, the CDR3 is TGCGCCAGCAGCCAAGATCTGCGGGGACTCCAGCCCCAGCATTTT. Translation gives CASSQDLRGLQPQHF.

The gene calls are TRBV3-1 (or the pseudogene TRBV3-2) and TRBJ1-6; the match to TRBD1 covers 7 bases. CDR1 and CDR2 from the germline V gene are LGHDT and YNNKEL (reference sequence). The CDR3 runs to 17 residues. Trimming removed 0 bases from V and 14 bases from J; junction bases left unmatched: 16. The DNA for the CDR3 is TGTGCCAGCAGCCAAGATTCGTATAGGGGAACCAGGGGGTCCCTCCACTTT. Translation gives CASSQDSYRGTRGSLHF.

This clone has a single count. The gene calls are TRBV10-3 and TRBJ2-7; the D is unclear. The CDR3 has 13 amino acids. V was cut by 0 bases and J by 0 bases, with 3 bases left in between. Germline lookup yields CDR1 ENHRY and CDR2 SYGVKD. The CDR3 nucleotides read TGTGCCATCAGTGAGTCAAACTCCTACGAGCAGTACGTC. Translated: CAISESNSYEQYV.

This clone was seen a few times. The rearrangement uses TRBV7-8 and TRBJ1-2; D unclear. The CDR3 totals 12 residues. Trimming took 2 bases from V and 4 from J, leaving 5 bases between them. In germline, CDR1 is SGHVS, CDR2 FQNEAQ. The CDR3 DNA reads TGTGCCAGCAGCTTACACAGCTATGGCTACACCTTC. Residues: CASSLHSYGYTF.

CDR3: CASSPRTSWLEQFF. CDR3 bases: TGTGCCAGCAGCCCCCGGACTAGCTGGTTGGAGCAGTTCTTC. The chain is built from TRBV7-2 and TRBJ2-1; 8 bases fit TRBD2. This CDR3 spans 14 amino acids. Germline trimming cut 5 bases from V and 10 bases from J; bases unmatched to any gene: 10. CDR1 is SGHTA, CDR2 FQGNSA, per germline.

This clone has only one observation. This chain joins TRBV7-2 and TRBJ1-1; D is uncertain. Germline lookup yields CDR1 SGHTA and CDR2 FQGNSA. The CDR3 loop spans 17 amino acids. Trimming shortened V by 1 base and J by 0 bases, and 15 bases separated the two germline ends. CDR3 sequence (DNA): TGTGCCAGCAGCTTAGTCGGGTCACCGTCTTTGAACACTGAAGCTTTCTTT. Translated, it gives CASSLVGSPSLNTEAFF.

This chain uses TRBV6-5 with TRBJ1-4, with D possibly TRBD1 on 5 matching bases. The V and J ends lost 2 bases and 8 bases respectively, with 18 bases between them. CDR1 and CDR2 (germline): MNHEY, SVGAGI. The CDR3 covers 16 residues. CDR3 in amino acids: CASSYGGSPTWEKLFF. The CDR3 DNA sequence: TGTGCCAGCAGTTACGGGGGGAGCCCTACATGGGAAAAACTGTTTTTT.

This rearrangement joins TRBV6-5 to TRBJ1-2; D may be TRBD1 (6 bases). This CDR3 contains 15 residues. The V end lost 4 bases, the J end lost 2 bases, and 14 bases lay between the germline ends. Germline CDR1 MNHEY, CDR2 SVGAGI. The CDR3 spells CASSSSGAGNYGYTF. The CDR3 DNA reads TGTGCCAGCAGTTCGTCAGGGGCTGGAAACTATGGCTACACCTTC.

The chain carries TRBV30 and TRBJ2-1; 8 bases fit TRBD1. The CDR3 consists of 14 residues. Trimming removed 0 bases from V and 8 bases from J; junction bases left unmatched: 6. Germline V CDR1 and CDR2: GTSNPN, SVGIG (reference sequence). CDR3 nucleotides: TGTGCCTGGAGTGTCGGACAGGGTTGGGATGAGCAGTTCTTC. This sequence encodes CAWSVGQGWDEQFF.

This clone was picked up one time. The V gene is TRBV7-2, the J gene TRBJ2-5; D possibly corresponds to TRBD1 (6 bases). The CDR3 runs 14 residues. V was shortened by 6 bases and J by 1 base, with 12 bases between the two germline ends. Germline V CDR1 and CDR2: SGHTA, FQGNSA. The CDR3 loop reads CASSMTGAQETQYF. The CDR3 DNA reads TGTGCCAGCAGTATGACAGGCGCCCAAGAGACCCAGTACTTC.

The V and J genes are TRBV5-6 and TRBJ2-4, with D possibly matching TRBD1 (5 bases). Germline CDR1 reads SGHDT; CDR2 reads YYEEEE. Trimming shortened V by 1 base and J by 1 base, and 15 bases separated the two germline ends. The CDR3 has 17 residues. CDR3 region: CASSLSDSRNAKNIQYF. In DNA, the CDR3 is TGTGCCAGCAGCTTGTCCGACAGCCGAAATGCCAAAAACATTCAGTACTTC.

The chain has TRBV7-2 and TRBJ2-3; D is possibly TRBD2 (5 bases). CDR1 is SGHTA, CDR2 FQGNSA, per germline. Trimming removed 2 bases from V and 3 bases from J, with 9 bases in between. The CDR3 loop spans 14 amino acids. CDR3 DNA sequence: TGTGCCAGCAGCTTAACCTTAGCGACAGATACGCAGTATTTT. Its translation: CASSLTLATDTQYF. Full variable domain (rest looked up from reference TRBV7-2 and TRBJ2-3): GAGVSQSPSNKVTEKGKDVELRCDPISGHTALYWYRQSLGQGLEFLIYFQGNSAPDKSGLPSDRFSAERTGGSVSTLTIQRTQQEDSAVYLCASSLTLATDTQYFGPGTRLTVL.

A single count supports this clone. The J gene is TRBJ2-5, the V gene TRBV25-1; D may be TRBD1 (7 bases). Germline CDR1 and CDR2: MGHDK and SYGVNS. CDR3 length equals 12 residues. The ends were cut back, 9 bases at V and 6 bases at J, with 14 bases in the middle. In DNA, the CDR3 is TGTGCCAGTTCAGGGGGGATGAAGACCCAGTACTTC. Translating gives CASSGGMKTQYF.

V usage is TRBV6-5 and J usage is TRBJ2-5; perhaps TRBD2 as D (6 bases). Germline-derived CDR1 and CDR2 are MNHEY and SVGAGI. Trimming pared 8 bases from V and 1 base from J, leaving 11 bases between. There are 13 residues in the CDR3. CDR3 protein: CASAGTSQETQYF. The CDR3 nucleotides are TGTGCCAGCGCGGGGACCTCCCAAGAGACCCAGTACTTC.

The V and J genes are TRBV19 and TRBJ1-2; D uncertain. From germline, CDR1 is LNHDA and CDR2 SQIVND (reference sequence). CDR3 size: 15 residues. V lost 0 bases, J lost 5 bases, and 13 bases lay in between. This CDR3 is CASSIEGQSMYGYTF. The CDR3 nucleotides are TGTGCCAGTAGTATAGAAGGGCAGTCCATGTATGGCTACACCTTC.

CDR3 in DNA: TGTGCCAGCAGCTGGACTAACGGGGAGCTGTTTTTT. This encodes CASSWTNGELFF. The chain has TRBV11-3 and TRBJ2-2; the D gene is possibly TRBD2 (6 bases). Germline V gives CDR1 SGHNT, CDR2 YENEEA. CDR3 length: 12 residues. Deletions cut 4 bases from V and 7 bases from J, with 7 bases between.

The genes are TRBV7-2 and TRBJ2-4; TRBD2 aligns across 9 bases. CDR1 and CDR2 from the germline V gene are SGHTA and FQGNSA. The V and J ends lost 1 base and 6 bases, in that order; junction bases with no gene match: 4. The CDR3 has 15 residues. The CDR3 DNA follows: TGTGCCAGCAGCTTAGGCGGGGGGGGTAGAAACATTCAGTACTTC. Its protein is CASSLGGGGRNIQYF. Looking up the rest from reference TRBV7-2 and TRBJ2-4 gives the full variable domain: GAGVSQSPSNKVTEKGKDVELRCDPISGHTALYWYRQSLGQGLEFLIYFQGNSAPDKSGLPSDRFSAERTGGSVSTLTIQRTQQEDSAVYLCASSLGGGGRNIQYFGAGTRLSVL.

The chain recombines TRBV4-1 with TRBJ1-5, with no clear D. V lost 6 bases and J lost 0, with 12 bases in between. This CDR3 spans 15 amino acids. From germline, CDR1 is MGHRA and CDR2 YSYEKL. CDR3 DNA: TGCGCCAGCAGGCATGATGCAGTTAGCAATCAGCCCCAGCATTTT. Amino acid sequence: CASRHDAVSNQPQHF.

This chain connects TRBV4-2 to TRBJ2-1, with a possible D match to TRBD1 (5 bases). The CDR3 is 16 amino acids. Per germline, CDR1 LGHNA and CDR2 YNFKEQ. The V gene lost 1 base and the J gene lost 2 bases, with 12 bases spanning the gap. CDR3 nucleotides: TGTGCCAGCAGCCAAGTTGACAGAGGTACCTACAATGAGCAGTTCTTC. It specifies CASSQVDRGTYNEQFF.

The V and J genes are TRBV3-1 (or the pseudogene TRBV3-2) and TRBJ2-2; D is unclear. Trimming took off 4 bases at V and 4 bases at J, with 4 bases between the two ends. CDR3 length: 12 residues. The germline V gene has CDR1 LGHDT and CDR2 YNNKEL (reference sequence). This chain's CDR3 is CASSRGTGELFF. CDR3 DNA: TGTGCCAGCAGCCGGGGCACCGGGGAGCTGTTTTTT.

This clone was counted once. The J gene is TRBJ1-4, the V gene TRBV7-2; D not certain. V lost 2 bases to trimming and J lost 5 bases, with 12 bases between them. Germline V gives CDR1 SGHTA, CDR2 FQGNSA. The CDR3 sequence is 15 residues long. The CDR3: CASSLMGKGNEKLFF. CDR3 nucleotides: TGTGCCAGCAGCTTAATGGGGAAGGGCAATGAAAAACTGTTTTTT.

The J gene is TRBJ1-1, the V gene TRBV7-3, with D perhaps TRBD1 (5 bases). The germline V gene has CDR1 SGHTA and CDR2 FQGTGA. CDR3 length: 13 amino acids. The V end was cut by 5 bases, the J end by 7 bases, with 14 bases between. This CDR3 is CASSAGTNGEAFF. The CDR3 nucleotides are TGTGCCAGCAGCGCGGGGACCAATGGTGAAGCTTTCTTT. Full variable domain (remainder filled in from reference TRBV7-3 and TRBJ1-1): GAGVSQTPSNKVTEKGKYVELRCDPISGHTALYWYRQSLGQGPEFLIYFQGTGAADDSGLPNDRFFAVRPEGSVSTLKIQRTERGDSAVYLCASSAGTNGEAFFGQGTRLTVV.

The CDR3 nucleotides are TGTGCCAGCAGCTTAGGAACGGGCGCGGGCTATGGCTACACCTTC. It encodes CASSLGTGAGYGYTF. V and J are TRBV7-9 and TRBJ1-2; no clear D. CDR3 size: 15 residues. Germline CDR1 and CDR2: SEHNR and FQNEAQ (reference sequence). Between the trimmed V and J ends, which lost 1 base and 4 bases, there was a span of 13 bases.

V gene TRBV18 combines with J gene TRBJ1-2; TRBD1 agrees at 10 bases. The CDR3 runs to 15 residues. In germline, CDR1 is KGHSH, CDR2 LQKENI. J gave up 4 bases and V 3 bases, and 5 bases lay outside the gene matches. The CDR3 DNA sequence: TGTGCCAGCTCACCGATCGGACAGGGGGTCTATGGCTACACCTTC. Its translation is CASSPIGQGVYGYTF.